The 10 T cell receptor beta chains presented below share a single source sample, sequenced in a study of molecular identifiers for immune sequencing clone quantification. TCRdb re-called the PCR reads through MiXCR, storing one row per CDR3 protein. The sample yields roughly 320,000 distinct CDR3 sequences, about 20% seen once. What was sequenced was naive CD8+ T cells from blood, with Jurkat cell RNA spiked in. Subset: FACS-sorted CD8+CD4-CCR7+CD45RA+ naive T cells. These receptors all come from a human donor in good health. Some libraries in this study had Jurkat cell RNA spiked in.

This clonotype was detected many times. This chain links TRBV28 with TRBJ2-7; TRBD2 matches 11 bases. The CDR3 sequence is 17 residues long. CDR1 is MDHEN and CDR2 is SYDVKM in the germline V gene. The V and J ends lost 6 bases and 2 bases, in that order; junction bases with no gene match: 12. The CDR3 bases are TGTGCCAGCAGGTATGGACCGGGACTAGCGGACGCCTACGAGCAGTACTTC. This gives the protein CASRYGPGLADAYEQYF.

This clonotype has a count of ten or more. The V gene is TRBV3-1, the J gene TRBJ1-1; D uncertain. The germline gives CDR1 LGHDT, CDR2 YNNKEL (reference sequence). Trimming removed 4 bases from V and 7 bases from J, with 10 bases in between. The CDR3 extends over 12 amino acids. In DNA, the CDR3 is TGTGCCAGCAGCCGGTCGTTCGGTGAAGCTTTCTTT. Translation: CASSRSFGEAFF. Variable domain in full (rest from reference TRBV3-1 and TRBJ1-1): DTAVSQTPKYLVTQMGNDKSIKCEQNLGHDTMYWYKQDSKKFLKIMFSYNNKELIINETVPNRFSPKSPDKAHLNLHINSLELGDSAVYFCASSRSFGEAFFGQGTRLTVV.

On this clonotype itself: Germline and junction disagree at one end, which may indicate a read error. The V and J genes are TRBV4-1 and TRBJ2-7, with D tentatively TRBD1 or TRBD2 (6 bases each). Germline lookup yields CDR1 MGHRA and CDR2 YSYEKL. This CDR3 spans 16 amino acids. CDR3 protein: CAGSQSPGASSYEQYF. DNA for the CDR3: TGCGCCGGCAGCCAGAGCCCGGGGGCAAGCTCCTACGAGCAGTACTTC.

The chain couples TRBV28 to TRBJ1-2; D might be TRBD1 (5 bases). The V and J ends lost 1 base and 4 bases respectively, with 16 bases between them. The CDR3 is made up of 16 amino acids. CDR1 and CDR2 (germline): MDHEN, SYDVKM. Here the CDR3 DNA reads TGTGCCAGCAGTTTATCGCAGGGTATTGTAGTCTATGGCTACACCTTC. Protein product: CASSLSQGIVVYGYTF.

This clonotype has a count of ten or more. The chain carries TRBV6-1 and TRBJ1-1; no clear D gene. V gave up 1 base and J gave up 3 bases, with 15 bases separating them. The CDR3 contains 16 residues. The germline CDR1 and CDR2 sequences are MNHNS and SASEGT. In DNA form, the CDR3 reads TGTGCCAGCAGTGAAGGTTGGGTCTCTTCGGACACTGAAGCTTTCTTT. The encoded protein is CASSEGWVSSDTEAFF.

The CDR3 DNA follows: TGTGCCAGCAGCCCTGGGGTGCGGGCAGACCCCATATTGTTTTTT. It codes for CASSPGVRADPILFF. The rearrangement links TRBV11-2 to TRBJ2-2; maybe TRBD2 (5 bases). Germline V CDR1 and CDR2: SGHAT, FQNNGV. V was shortened by 5 bases and J by 15 bases, with 25 bases between the two germline ends. The CDR3 totals 15 residues.

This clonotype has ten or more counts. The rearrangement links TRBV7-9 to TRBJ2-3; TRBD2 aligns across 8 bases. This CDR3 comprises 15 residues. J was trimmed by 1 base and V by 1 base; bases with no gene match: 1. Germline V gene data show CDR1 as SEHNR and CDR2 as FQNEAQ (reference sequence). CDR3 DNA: TGTGCCAGCAGCTTAGTACTAGCGGGCACAGATACGCAGTATTTT. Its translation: CASSLVLAGTDTQYF.

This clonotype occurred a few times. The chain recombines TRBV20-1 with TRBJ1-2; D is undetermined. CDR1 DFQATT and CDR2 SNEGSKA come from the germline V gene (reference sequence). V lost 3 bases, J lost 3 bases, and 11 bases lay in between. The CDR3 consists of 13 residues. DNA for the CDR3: TGCAGTGCTAGTTTCCGAAATGACTATGGCTACACCTTC. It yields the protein CSASFRNDYGYTF.

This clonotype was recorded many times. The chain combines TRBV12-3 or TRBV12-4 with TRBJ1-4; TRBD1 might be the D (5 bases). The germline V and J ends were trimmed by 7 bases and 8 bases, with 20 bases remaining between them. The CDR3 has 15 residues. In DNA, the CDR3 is TGTGCCAGCAAGACACTGGGGAGGGGAGGGGAAAAACTGTTTTTT. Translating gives CASKTLGRGGEKLFF.

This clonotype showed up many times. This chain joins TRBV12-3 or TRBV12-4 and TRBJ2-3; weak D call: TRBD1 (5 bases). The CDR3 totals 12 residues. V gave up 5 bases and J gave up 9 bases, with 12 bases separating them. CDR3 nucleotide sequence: TGTGCCAGCAGTCCTTCGGCAGGGACGCAGTATTTT. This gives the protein CASSPSAGTQYF.